This passage covers 13 T cell receptor beta chains from one sample sequenced in a study of CD8 T cells in ankylosing spondylitis. TCRdb processed the 5' RACE reads anew with MiXCR; each CDR3 protein has one entry. This repertoire shows fewer than 550,000 distinct CDR3 sequences, approximately 5.3% found once; its top ten account for roughly 3.2%. Study findings and constraints: Within ankylosing spondylitis blood, a TCR beta motif made up of fewer than ten highly homologous variants appeared to be characteristic.

These receptors lack a known antigen. Sequenced material: blood, either unsorted or a sorted T cell fraction (not recorded which). These receptor sequences come from a male donor with ankylosing spondylitis.

This clonotype showed up many times. The chain is built from TRBV12-3 or TRBV12-4 and TRBJ2-1; D is uncertain. V dropped 5 bases and J dropped 11 bases, with 16 bases sitting between them. This CDR3 has 13 residues. The CDR3 protein is CASSPPGLTQQFF. The CDR3 nucleotides read TGTGCCAGCAGTCCCCCGGGCCTGACGCAGCAGTTCTTC.

This clonotype was seen repeatedly, ten times or more. V and J are TRBV29-1 and TRBJ2-3, with TRBD2 as a possible D gene (5 bases). V lost 7 bases and J 3 bases, leaving 11 bases between the germline ends. This CDR3 contains 12 residues. Germline V gives CDR1 SQVTM, CDR2 ANQGSEA. The CDR3 loop is CSADEGTDTQYF. The CDR3 region has the DNA TGCAGCGCCGACGAGGGAACAGATACGCAGTATTTT.

This clonotype was seen only a few times. As DNA, the CDR3 is TGCGCCAGCAGCGTGGACCATTACAATGAGCAGTTCTTC. Amino acids: CASSVDHYNEQFF. This sequence joins TRBV5-1 and TRBJ2-1; D is unclear. Germline CDR1 is SGHRS and CDR2 is YFSETQ. CDR3 length: 13 residues. With 4 bases removed from V and 4 bases from J, the gap between germline ends came to 9 bases.

This clonotype has just a few counts. CDR3 protein: CASSQEFNSGNTIYF. As DNA, the CDR3 is TGCGCCAGCAGCCAAGAGTTCAACTCTGGAAACACCATATATTTT. The chain couples TRBV4-3 to TRBJ1-3, with D hard to call. The CDR3 spans 15 residues. V dropped 0 bases and J dropped 0 bases, with 6 bases sitting between them. CDR1 LGHNA and CDR2 YSLEER come from the germline V gene.

This clonotype appeared many times. The rearrangement uses TRBV28 and TRBJ2-3; tentatively, D is TRBD1 or TRBD2 (5 bases each). Trimming stripped 3 bases from V and 4 bases from J, with 11 bases between. Germline CDR1 and CDR2: MDHEN and SYDVKM. CDR3 size: 14 residues. The CDR3 sequence is CASSFTGRADTQYF. CDR3 in DNA: TGTGCCAGCAGTTTCACGGGGCGTGCAGATACGCAGTATTTT.

Remarks on this clonotype: A much larger clone differs from this one at a single base, so this may be a read error. The chain employs TRBV6-1 and TRBJ2-7; 10 bases map to TRBD2. The CDR3 consists of 16 residues. CDR1 and CDR2 from the germline V gene are MNHNS and SASEGT. The CDR3 reads CVSSEGLAGEGYEQYF. The CDR3 nucleotides are TGTGTCAGCAGTGAAGGCCTAGCGGGAGAAGGCTACGAGCAGTACTTC.

This clonotype has at least ten counts. The CDR3 DNA follows: TGTGCCAGCAGCCAACAGGTTAACTATGGCTACACCTTC. Encoded protein: CASSQQVNYGYTF. The chain employs TRBV7-2 and TRBJ1-2, with a weak D call TRBD1 (5 bases). Trimming shortened V by 5 bases and J by 1 base, and 8 bases separated the two germline ends. The length of the CDR3 is 13 residues. Germline V CDR1 and CDR2: SGHTA, FQGNSA.

This clonotype was seen ten or more times. CDR3 DNA sequence: TGTGCCAGCAGCCTGACAGGGGACGGTCAGCCCCAGCATTTT. Its translation is CASSLTGDGQPQHF. The chain links TRBV4-2 to TRBJ1-5, with TRBD1 matching 8 bases. Germline CDR1 is LGHNA and CDR2 is YNFKEQ. The CDR3 consists of 14 residues. V lost 4 bases and J lost 6; bases outside the gene matches: 5.

Ten or more counts support this clonotype. One end of the junction does not line up with germline, which may come from a read error. The genes are TRBV5-1 and TRBJ1-1, with 7 bases fitting TRBD1. The CDR3 has 13 residues. CDR1 and CDR2 from the germline V gene are SGHRS and YFSETQ. The DNA for the CDR3 is TGTGCCAGCAGTTTCCAGGGGGGCACTGAAGCTTTCTTT. It yields the protein CASSFQGGTEAFF.

This clonotype has a count of ten or more. The chain carries TRBV6-2 or TRBV6-3 and TRBJ2-6; D is uncertain. Per germline, CDR1 MNHEY and CDR2 SVGEGT. Trimming shortened V by 7 bases and J by 4 bases, and 11 bases separated the two germline ends. CDR3 length equals 14 residues. This chain's CDR3 is CASTTWAGANVLTF. CDR3 DNA: TGTGCCAGCACGACGTGGGCCGGGGCCAACGTCCTGACTTTC.

This clonotype was seen many times. The chain carries TRBV29-1 and TRBJ1-1, with no clear D. The CDR3 runs 12 residues. The V gene lost 6 bases and the J gene lost 5 bases, with 13 bases spanning the gap. CDR1 is SQVTM and CDR2 is ANQGSEA in the germline V gene. As DNA, the CDR3 is TGCAGCGTCGAAAGTCCTGGGACTGAAGCTTTCTTT. It codes for CSVESPGTEAFF.

This clonotype was counted a few times. The rearrangement uses TRBV7-9 and TRBJ2-7; no firm D call. CDR1 and CDR2 (germline): SEHNR, FQNEAQ (reference sequence). There are 16 residues in the CDR3. V gave up 1 base and J gave up 0 bases, with 13 bases separating them. The CDR3 region has the DNA TGTGCCAGCAGCTTAGTTTCGACTCGGAGCTCCTACGAGCAGTACTTC. This codes for CASSLVSTRSSYEQYF. The whole variable domain, remainder taken from reference TRBV7-9 and TRBJ2-7, is DTGVSQNPRHKITKRGQNVTFRCDPISEHNRLYWYRQTLGQGPEFLTYFQNEAQLEKSRLLSDRFSAERPKGSFSTLEIQRTEQGDSAMYLCASSLVSTRSSYEQYFGPGTRLTVT.

This clonotype showed up just a few times. The CDR3: CASSSSTGFRAYNEQFF. In DNA form, the CDR3 reads TGTGCCAGCAGCTCATCGACCGGTTTTCGGGCCTACAATGAGCAGTTCTTC. The genes are TRBV11-1 and TRBJ2-1; D is undetermined. Germline V gene lookup returns CDR1 SGHAT and CDR2 FQDESV (reference sequence). Deletions cut 4 bases from V and 2 bases from J, with 18 bases between. CDR3 size: 17 residues.